This T cell receptor beta chain derives from a study of regulatory T cells in long-lasting Graves disease (dated by TCRdb to about 2021). Concerning the study at large: Antithyroid drugs had been taken for less than 3 months by newly diagnosed Graves' disease patients. Persistent Graves' disease patients were compared with newly diagnosed Graves' disease patients by peripheral blood TCR sequencing and RNA sequencing. The study was registered as a clinical trial and conducted in China. A total of around 35 samples underwent TCR sequencing: around 13 from persistent and around 20 from newly diagnosed Graves' disease patients. On the study overall, not on this receptor specifically: Persistent patients shared more public clonotypes among themselves (approximately 2,500) than newly diagnosed patients did (nearly 1,000). TRBV28, TRBJ1-2 and TRBJ2-5 were preferentially used in persistent disease, while TRBV20-1 and TRBJ2-1 were favored in newly diagnosed disease. Only the TCR beta chain was sequenced and analyzed. Only peripheral blood was studied, because thyroid tissue, the primary lesion, was inaccessible. The authors acknowledged the small sample size as a limitation that may reduce accuracy. Persistent Graves' disease patients showed lower TCR Shannon entropy and fewer highly expanded clones than newly diagnosed patients, suggesting clonal expansion.

Library creation used multiplex PCR. Instrument used: Illumina HiSeq 4000. To build TCR beta libraries, CDR3 regions were amplified by Arm-PCR using iRepertoire HTBI primers. PCR products were gel purified before sequencing. Per the original workflow: Gene usage analysis of CDR3 amino acid clonotypes used the approximately 62 TRBV and some 13 TRBJ segments found across samples. COPE and FqMerger were used to merge the filtered high-quality paired reads into contigs. BLAST was used to align contigs to IMGT TRBV, TRBD and TRBJ reference genes, and CDR3 was defined according to IMGT. Any clonotype with a frequency above 0.1% was classified as a highly expanded clone. Shannon entropy served as the measure of repertoire diversity, while the Gini coefficient captured V-J evenness. Clonotypes shared by more than one individual were considered public. TCRdb reworked the public reads: Q25 trimming with fastp, MiXCR clone assembly, productive beta chains retained. Identical CDR3 protein sequences are pooled into one entry, listed with their most common genes and DNA. The authors' filters were not applied to this entry. This sample comprises 400,000 to 500,000 distinct CDR3 sequences, approximately 15% of them detected only once. The top ten clonotypes cover around 7.6% of the sample.

This clonotype occurred many times. Its binding antigen is unknown. Qualities for individual bases were not recorded, and no much larger clone is one base off. As encoded in the germline V gene, CDR1 is SGHDT while CDR2 is YYEEEE. Trimming removed 7 bases from V and 0 bases from J, leaving 2 bases between the germline ends. Counted from cysteine to phenylalanine, this CDR3 has 11 amino acids. The CDR3 DNA has 33 bases and is translated from base 1. Sample time point, as interpreted from the label and publication: newly diagnosed GD, antithyroid drugs for less than 3 months. RNA was extracted from PBMCs in TRIzol for both TCR sequencing and RNA sequencing. The diagnosis of Graves' disease was made according to American Thyroid Association guidelines. Patients were recruited from an endocrinology department in Xi'an, China. From each patient, about 9 milliliters of peripheral blood was collected into an EDTA anticoagulant tube. Ficoll Paque Plus density gradient separation was used to isolate PBMCs, and no further T cell sorting was done. An Agilent 2100 Bioanalyzer and agarose gel were used to check RNA quality, and a NanoDrop 2000 was used to measure RNA concentration.

In addition, the sample was reused for a study of T cells in Graves' hyperthyroidism and ophthalmopathy. Looking at the second paper: Graves' hyperthyroidism was defined as stable when no progression to ophthalmopathy occurred over 18 months of follow-up. Hyperthyroidism patients were aged 18 to 65 years and newly diagnosed, with disease duration of less than 2 months. Any patient with an uncontrolled infection, another autoimmune disease, pregnancy or lactation was excluded. Diagnoses were established on the basis of clinical symptoms, serum thyroxine and TRAb, thyroid ultrasound, and orbital computed tomography. For the first round of RT-PCR on the TCR CDR3, the HTBI primer set was used together with the Qiagen OneStep RT-PCR kit. Most expanded thyroid clonotypes (frequency above 0.001) were also detected in blood, a finding suggesting that blood repertoires may reflect thyroid immune responses. Ophthalmopathy was separated from stable hyperthyroidism by a 13 V-J signature model, with approximately 86% sensitivity and about 81% specificity obtained in cross-validation and 80%/75% obtained in testing. In validation, the model predicted progression to ophthalmopathy with roughly 66% sensitivity and 72% to 75% specificity, a median of 6.5 months before onset. To identify TCR V-J signatures that set the groups apart, the researchers used a discovery cohort of about a hundred patients, made up of 40 to 45 with Graves' ophthalmopathy and about 55 with stable Graves' hyperthyroidism. Whether ophthalmopathy could be predicted prospectively was tested in an independent validation cohort made up of under 20 hyperthyroidism patients plus 17 patients who later progressed to ophthalmopathy. The 100 discovery patients were divided at random into training and test sets in a 7:3 ratio. In about 6 Graves' hyperthyroidism patients, the study also compared T-cell repertoires from thyroid tissue with T-cell repertoires from blood. After sampling, hyperthyroidism patients received methimazole starting at 30 mg daily, and ophthalmopathy patients received high-dose intravenous methylprednisolone. Libraries were constructed in a second round of multiplex PCR, after which size selection and purification were carried out. Sequencing of the libraries was done on an Illumina HiSeq2000 using paired-end 100 bp reads. SOAPnuke was used to process the raw data, throwing out any read that contained adapters or uncalled bases, had a mean Phred below 15, or lacked an exact constant-primer or identifier match. COPE v1.2.5 was used to merge high-quality paired reads, and clonotypes were defined as unique nucleotide sequences. MiTCR v1.1 was used to align clonotypes to the IMGT TRBV, TRBD and TRBJ reference segments. The analysis included only V-J combinations with a frequency above 0.0001, which together covered 99.2% of the repertoires. A TCS score was defined as the ratio of F50 (clonal expansion) to E x V (chaos), with BLOSUM62-based TCRdist applied between CDR3 peptides within each V-J. Welch's t-statistics and random forest reduced around 510 V-J features to under 15, which were used in a naive Bayes classifier (R e1071). No statistical method was used to set the sample size in advance, and investigators knew the group allocation. The paper reports TCR Vbeta CDR3 sequencing of some 140 peripheral blood samples: under 45 ophthalmopathy, under 80 hyperthyroidism and some 17 progressor patients.

The clonotype was recovered from a woman aged 40 to 49 with Graves disease. Donor details come from another sample of the same person, matched by shared clones. Specimen: peripheral blood mononuclear cells (PBMCs), collected at new diagnosis, from a patient treated with antithyroid drugs. The rearrangement combines TRBV5-6 with TRBJ2-1; no D segment can be confidently identified. In nucleotides, the sequence is TGTGCCAGCTACTCCTACAATGAGCAGTTCTTC. Translated, this gives CASYSYNEQFF.